The clone carrying this T cell receptor beta chain was counted between two and nine times. What it binds is not known. This specimen comes from a study of beta chain features in type 1 diabetes. Study-wide results and limits: Patients with Type 1 diabetes showed moderately but significantly shorter TCRB CDR3s in all four CD4+ subsets. No resolution was reached here on whether HLA type influences TCRB rearrangement. VDJ junctions from type 1 diabetes patients carried fewer insertions and larger deletions. PCR could preferentially amplify shorter templates, alike in patients and controls.

Expressed TCRB transcripts got sequenced, as all isolated RNA was reverse transcribed. TCRdb's copy holds only in-frame clones and misses some; the assay was immunoSEQ multiplex PCR. Among more than 300,000 clones listed, 8.5% to 10% were seen once. The CDR3 length is 15 residues. The germline gives CDR1 GTSNPN, CDR2 SVGIG (reference sequence). Trimming removed 1 base from V and 2 bases from J; junction bases left unmatched: 3. The sequence derives from a man aged 30-40 years with type 1 diabetes. The genes are TRBV30 and TRBJ1-4; TRBD1 matches at 8 bases. Sample: central memory CD4+ T cells from blood. CDR3 coding DNA: TGTGCCTGGAGTGACACAGGGGGGACTAATGAAAAACTGTTTTTT. It translates to CAWSDTGGTNEKLFF. The full variable domain, with the rest looked up from reference TRBV30 and TRBJ1-4, is SQTIHQWPATLVQPVGSPLSLECTVEGTSNPNLYWYRQAAGRGLQLLFYSVGIGQISSEVPQNLSASRPQDRQFILSSKKLLLSDSGFYLCAWSDTGGTNEKLFFGSGTQLSVL.